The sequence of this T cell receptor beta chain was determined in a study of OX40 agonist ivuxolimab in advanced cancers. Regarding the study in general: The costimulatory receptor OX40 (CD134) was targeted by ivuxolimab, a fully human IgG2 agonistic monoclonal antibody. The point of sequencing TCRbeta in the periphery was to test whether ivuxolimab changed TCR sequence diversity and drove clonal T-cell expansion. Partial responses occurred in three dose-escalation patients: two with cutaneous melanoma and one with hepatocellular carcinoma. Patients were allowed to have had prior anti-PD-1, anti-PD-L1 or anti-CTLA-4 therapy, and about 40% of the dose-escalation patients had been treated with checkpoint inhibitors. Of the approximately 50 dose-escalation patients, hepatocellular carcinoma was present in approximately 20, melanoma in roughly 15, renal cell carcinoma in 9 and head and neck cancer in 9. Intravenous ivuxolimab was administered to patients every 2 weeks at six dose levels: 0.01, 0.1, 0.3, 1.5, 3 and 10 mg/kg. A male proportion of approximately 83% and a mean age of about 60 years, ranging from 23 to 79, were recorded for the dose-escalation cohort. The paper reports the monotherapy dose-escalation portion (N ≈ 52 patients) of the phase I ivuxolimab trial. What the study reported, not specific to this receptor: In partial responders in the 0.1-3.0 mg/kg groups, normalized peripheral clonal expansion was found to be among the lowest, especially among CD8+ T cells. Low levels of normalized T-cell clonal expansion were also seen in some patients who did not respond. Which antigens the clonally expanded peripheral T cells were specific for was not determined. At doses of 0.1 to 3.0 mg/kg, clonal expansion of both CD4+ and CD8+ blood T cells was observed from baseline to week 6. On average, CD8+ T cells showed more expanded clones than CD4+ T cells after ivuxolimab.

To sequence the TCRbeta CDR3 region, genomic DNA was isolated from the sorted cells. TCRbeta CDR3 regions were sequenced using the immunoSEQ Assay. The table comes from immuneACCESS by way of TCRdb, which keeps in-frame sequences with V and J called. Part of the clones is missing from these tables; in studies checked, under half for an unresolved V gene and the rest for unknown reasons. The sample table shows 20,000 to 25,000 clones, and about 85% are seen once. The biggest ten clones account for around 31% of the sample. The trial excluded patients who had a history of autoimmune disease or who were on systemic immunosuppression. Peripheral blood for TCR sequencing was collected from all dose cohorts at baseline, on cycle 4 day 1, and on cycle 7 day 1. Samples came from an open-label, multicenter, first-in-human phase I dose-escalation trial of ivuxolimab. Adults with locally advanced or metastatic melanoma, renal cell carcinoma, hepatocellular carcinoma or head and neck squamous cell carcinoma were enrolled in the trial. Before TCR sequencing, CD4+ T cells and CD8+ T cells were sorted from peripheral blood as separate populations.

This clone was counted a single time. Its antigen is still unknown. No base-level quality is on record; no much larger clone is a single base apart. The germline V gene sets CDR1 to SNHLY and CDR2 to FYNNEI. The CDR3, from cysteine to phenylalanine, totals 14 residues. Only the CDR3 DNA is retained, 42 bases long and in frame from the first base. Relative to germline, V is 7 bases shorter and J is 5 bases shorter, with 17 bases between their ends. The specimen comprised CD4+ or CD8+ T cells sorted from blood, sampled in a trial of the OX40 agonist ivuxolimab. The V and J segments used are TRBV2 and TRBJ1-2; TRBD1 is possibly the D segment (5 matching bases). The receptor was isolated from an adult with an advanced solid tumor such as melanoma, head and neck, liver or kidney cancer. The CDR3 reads CASKGTEGNYGYTF. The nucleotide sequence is TGTGCCAGCAAGGGTACAGAGGGGAATTATGGCTACACCTTC.